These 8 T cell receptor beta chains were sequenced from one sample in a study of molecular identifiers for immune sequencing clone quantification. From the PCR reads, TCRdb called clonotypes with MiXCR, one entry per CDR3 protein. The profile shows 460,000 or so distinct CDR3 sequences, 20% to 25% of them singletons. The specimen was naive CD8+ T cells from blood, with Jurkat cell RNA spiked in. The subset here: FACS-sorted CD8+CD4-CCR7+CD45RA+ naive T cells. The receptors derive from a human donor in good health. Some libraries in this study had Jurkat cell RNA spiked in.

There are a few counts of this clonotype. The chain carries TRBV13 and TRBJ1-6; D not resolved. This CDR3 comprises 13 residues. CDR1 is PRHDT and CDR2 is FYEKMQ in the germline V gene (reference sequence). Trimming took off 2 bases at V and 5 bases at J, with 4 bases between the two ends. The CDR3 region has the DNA TGTGCCAGCAGCTTAAACGATAATTCACCCCTCCACTTT. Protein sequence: CASSLNDNSPLHF.

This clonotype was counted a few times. The CDR3 coding sequence is TGTGCCAGCAGCAAAGTTACGGGGGCCGGGAATCAGCCCCAGCATTTT. This sequence encodes CASSKVTGAGNQPQHF. V usage is TRBV21-1 and J usage is TRBJ1-5; TRBD1 is the table's D call, not checked against the DNA. TRBV21-1 is designated a pseudogene. The CDR3 totals 16 residues.

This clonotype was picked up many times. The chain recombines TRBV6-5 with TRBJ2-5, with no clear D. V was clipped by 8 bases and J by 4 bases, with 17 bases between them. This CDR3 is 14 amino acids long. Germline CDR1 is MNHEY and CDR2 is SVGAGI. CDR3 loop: CASQPVVQLETQYF. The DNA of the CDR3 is TGTGCCAGCCAACCGGTCGTTCAGCTAGAGACCCAGTACTTC.

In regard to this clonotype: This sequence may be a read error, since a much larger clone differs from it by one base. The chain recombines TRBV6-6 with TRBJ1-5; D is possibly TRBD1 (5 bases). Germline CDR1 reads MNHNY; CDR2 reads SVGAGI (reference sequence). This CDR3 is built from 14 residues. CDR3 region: CASSGAFGNQPQRF. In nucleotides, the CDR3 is TGTGCCAGCAGTGGGGCATTTGGCAATCAGCCCCAGCGTTTT.

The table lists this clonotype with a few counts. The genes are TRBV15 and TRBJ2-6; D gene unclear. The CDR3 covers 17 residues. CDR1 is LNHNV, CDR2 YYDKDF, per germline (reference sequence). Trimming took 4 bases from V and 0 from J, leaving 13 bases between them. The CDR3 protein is CATSTGGSSSGANVLTF. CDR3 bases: TGTGCCACCAGCACCGGCGGATCGAGCTCTGGGGCCAACGTCCTGACTTTC.

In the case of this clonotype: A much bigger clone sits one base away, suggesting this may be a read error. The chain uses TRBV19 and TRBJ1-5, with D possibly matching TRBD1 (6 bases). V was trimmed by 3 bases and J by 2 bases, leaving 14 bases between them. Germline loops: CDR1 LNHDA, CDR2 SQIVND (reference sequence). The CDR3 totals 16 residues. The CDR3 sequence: CASSMGAAGGNQPQHF. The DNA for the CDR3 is TGTGCCAGTAGTATGGGGGCGGCAGGGGGCAATCAGCCCCAGCATTTT.

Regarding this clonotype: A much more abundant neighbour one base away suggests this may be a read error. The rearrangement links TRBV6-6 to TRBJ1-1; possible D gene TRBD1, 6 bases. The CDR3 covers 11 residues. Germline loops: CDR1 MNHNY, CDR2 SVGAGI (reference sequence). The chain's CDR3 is CAGSLGQEAFF. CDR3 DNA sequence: TGTGCCGGCAGTTTGGGACAAGAAGCTTTCTTT.

The CDR3 region has the DNA TGTGCCAGCAGTCCTTCCCTGGGACAGGGAGAAGCTTTCTTT. This codes for CASSPSLGQGEAFF. The rearrangement links TRBV12-3 or TRBV12-4 to TRBJ1-1; 9 positions match TRBD1. The V and J ends lost 5 bases and 8 bases, in that order; junction bases with no gene match: 9. The CDR3 extends over 14 amino acids.